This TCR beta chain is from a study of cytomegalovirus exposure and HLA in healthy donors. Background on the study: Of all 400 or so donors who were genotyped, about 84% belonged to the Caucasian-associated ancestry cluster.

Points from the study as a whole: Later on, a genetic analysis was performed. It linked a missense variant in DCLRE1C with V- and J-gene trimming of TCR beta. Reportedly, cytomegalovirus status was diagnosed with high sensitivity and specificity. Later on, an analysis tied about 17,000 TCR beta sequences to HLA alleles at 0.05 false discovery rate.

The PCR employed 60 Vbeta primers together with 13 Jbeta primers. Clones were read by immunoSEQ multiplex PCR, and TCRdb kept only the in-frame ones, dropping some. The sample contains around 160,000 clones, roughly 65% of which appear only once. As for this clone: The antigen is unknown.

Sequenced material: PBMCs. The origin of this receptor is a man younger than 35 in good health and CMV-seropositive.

This CDR3 is CASGWGSGSSYNEQFF. As DNA, the CDR3 is TGTGCTAGTGGGTGGGGAAGCGGGAGCTCCTACAATGAGCAGTTCTTC. The chain links TRBV12-5 to TRBJ2-1; 8 bases map to TRBD2. This CDR3 is built from 16 residues. The trim removed 6 bases at V and 0 bases at J, leaving 7 bases unmatched. The V gene's germline CDR1 is LGHNT and CDR2 FRNRAP. The entire variable domain, with the rest obtained from reference TRBV12-5 and TRBJ2-1, is as follows: DARVTQTPRHKVTEMGQEVTMRCQPILGHNTVFWYRQTMMQGLELLAYFRNRAPLDDSGMPKDRFSAEMPDATLATLKIQPSEPRDSAVYFCASGWGSGSSYNEQFFGPGTRLTVL.